This TCR beta chain appears in the sequencing data of a study of blood T cell repertoires in COVID-19. Study-level information: T cells, B-cell-depleted T cells, or PBMCs supplied cDNA or gDNA.

TCRdb keeps only in-frame clones here, not all; method: immunoSEQ multiplex PCR. The repertoire has more than 250,000 clones, around 91% of them found once; the top ten carry about 1.7%. Participants were aged about 18 to 90 years, lived in around 22 US areas, and enrolled virtually. Donors were grouped by their self-reported clinical history. This sequence originates from a young woman with acute COVID-19. Input material: PBMCs or T cells enriched from blood (not recorded which).

The CDR3 nucleotides are TGTGCCAGCAGTGAAAAATCACTAGCGGGAGTACGGAATGAGCAGTTCTTC. Its translation is CASSEKSLAGVRNEQFF. V gene TRBV6-1 combines with J gene TRBJ2-1; 11 positions match TRBD2. The CDR3 is made up of 17 amino acids. CDR1 MNHNS and CDR2 SASEGT come from the germline V gene. Trimming took 2 bases from V and 7 from J; bases not matched to a gene: 10.